The 4 T cell receptor beta chains reported below all come from one sample, sequenced in a study of T cells in tuberculosis (dated by TCRdb to 2016 to 2018). PBMC were thawed, rested overnight, stained with a GMM-loaded CD1B tetramer, a Live/Dead dye and anti-CD3, and then sorted on a FACS Aria II. CD1B tetramers were loaded with C32 glucose monomycolate purified from Rhodococcus equi. The library relied on the immunoSEQ multiplex PCR assay. In TCRdb, the immuneACCESS table is reduced to in-frame sequences with V and J assigned. These tables do not hold every clone; where another copy was compared, an unresolved V gene accounts for under half, and the others remain unexplained. The sample includes about 58,000 clones, with approximately 85% observed a single time. Together, the top ten hold roughly a fifth of the sample. The sequenced sample was CD1b-GMM tetramer-negative cells sorted from PBMCs. The cell subset or site tag for this specimen amounts to: T cells not binding CD1B-GMM tetramer, sorted from same donor. The receptor set was obtained from an adult woman with latent tuberculosis.

V is TRBV23-1 and J is TRBJ2-7; TRBD1 agrees at 10 bases. TRBV23-1 is sorted into the ORF group, with uncertain function. Trimming cost V 8 bases and J 5 bases; bases outside gene matches: 3. The CDR3 sequence is 12 residues long. The DNA for the CDR3 is TGCGCCAGCCGGGACAGGGGAGACGAGCAGTACTTC. Translated: CASRDRGDEQYF.

The rearrangement uses TRBV11-3 and TRBJ1-1, with D perhaps matching TRBD1 (6 bases). The CDR3 totals 15 residues. V was clipped by 6 bases and J by 1 base, with 15 bases between them. The germline V gene has CDR1 SGHNT and CDR2 YENEEA. DNA for the CDR3: TGTGCCAGCAGGGGGTGGTGGGGGCAGAACACTGAAGCTTTCTTT. Protein product: CASRGWWGQNTEAFF.

This rearrangement joins TRBV27 to TRBJ2-7, with 8 nucleotides matching TRBD1. There are 15 residues in the CDR3. Germline V gene lookup returns CDR1 MNHEY and CDR2 SMNVEV (reference sequence). The trim removed 6 bases at V and 4 bases at J, leaving 11 bases unmatched. DNA for the CDR3: TGTGCCAGCAGCCCCGGACAGGGAAGCGGGTACGAGCAGTACTTC. Its protein is CASSPGQGSGYEQYF.

V is TRBV27 and J is TRBJ1-5; weak D call: TRBD1 (6 bases). The CDR3 runs to 14 residues. Germline lookup yields CDR1 MNHEY and CDR2 SMNVEV (reference sequence). Trimming took off 2 bases at V and 4 bases at J, with 9 bases between the two ends. The CDR3 DNA sequence: TGTGCCAGCAGTTTAACAGGGTCTAATCAGCCCCAGCATTTT. Its protein product is CASSLTGSNQPQHF.